One and the same sample provided the 30 T cell receptor beta chains below, sequenced in a study of molecular identifiers for immune sequencing clone quantification. TCRdb redid the calling of the PCR reads with MiXCR, one entry per CDR3 protein. The sample contains about 510,000 distinct CDR3 sequences, about a fifth of which appear only once. The specimen sequenced was naive CD8+ T cells from blood, with Jurkat cell RNA spiked in. Described subset: FACS-sorted CD8+CD4-CCR7+CD45RA+ naive T cells. These receptors came from a human donor in good health. Some libraries in this study had Jurkat cell RNA spiked in.

This clonotype was recorded a few times. The chain is built from TRBV12-3 or TRBV12-4 and TRBJ2-3; 9 bases fit TRBD2. V trimming: 3 bases; J trimming: 4 bases; junction bases outside the gene matches: 5. CDR3 length: 15 amino acids. The CDR3 sequence: CASSFGGGASDTQYF. CDR3 bases: TGTGCCAGCAGTTTCGGCGGGGGGGCTTCAGATACGCAGTATTTT.

This clonotype was counted at least ten times. The V and J genes are TRBV20-1 and TRBJ1-3, with D unresolved. The V and J ends lost 0 bases and 2 bases respectively, with 2 bases between them. This CDR3 contains 12 residues. Germline V lookup: CDR1 DFQATT, CDR2 SNEGSKA (reference sequence). Here the CDR3 DNA reads TGCAGTGCTAGAGAGACTGGAAACACCATATATTTT. This translates into CSARETGNTIYF.

With regard to this clonotype: This clone may be a read error of a much larger clone one base away. The V call is TRBV28, the J call TRBJ2-2; tentatively, D is TRBD2 (6 bases). Germline V gene sequence: CDR1 MDHEN, CDR2 SYDVKM. V was cut by 6 bases and J by 0 bases, with 17 bases left in between. This CDR3 is built from 17 residues. The DNA of the CDR3 is TGTGCCAGCAGGTTGGGGGGTCCGATCTCGAACACCGGGGAGCTGTTTTTT. Its protein is CASRLGGPISNTGELFF.

The chain couples TRBV11-3 to TRBJ2-1; D is unclear. Germline V gene data show CDR1 as SGHNT and CDR2 as YENEEA. The CDR3 consists of 13 residues. V was cut by 1 base and J by 9 bases, with 10 bases left in between. Here the CDR3 reads CASSLAENLEQFF. Written as DNA, the CDR3 is TGTGCCAGCAGCTTAGCCGAGAACCTTGAGCAGTTCTTC.

This sequence joins TRBV4-1 and TRBJ1-5; D gene uncertain. The CDR3 covers 16 residues. Trimming left V 1 base short and J 0 bases short, with 10 bases between. Germline CDR1 is MGHRA and CDR2 is YSYEKL. CDR3 sequence: CASSQGRTGSNQPQHF. In nucleotides, the CDR3 is TGCGCCAGCAGCCAAGGACGGACGGGTAGCAATCAGCCCCAGCATTTT.

The V call is TRBV27, the J call TRBJ2-4, with D unresolved. The CDR3 runs 14 residues. Between the trimmed V and J ends, which lost 4 bases and 0 bases, there was a span of 7 bases. Germline loops: CDR1 MNHEY, CDR2 SMNVEV (reference sequence). The CDR3: CASSSVIAKNIQYF. The CDR3 DNA sequence: TGTGCCAGCAGTTCCGTTATAGCCAAAAACATTCAGTACTTC.

This chain uses TRBV20-1 with TRBJ1-3; possibly TRBD1 for D (6 bases). V lost 1 base and J 0 bases, leaving 16 bases between the germline ends. Germline V gene sequence: CDR1 DFQATT, CDR2 SNEGSKA (reference sequence). The CDR3 covers 17 residues. CDR3 nucleotide sequence: TGCAGTGCTAGAGCATGGACAGAGCCCTACTCTGGAAACACCATATATTTT. Encoded protein: CSARAWTEPYSGNTIYF.

This clonotype was seen at least ten times. The chain combines TRBV4-3 with TRBJ2-6; D remains ambiguous. This CDR3 comprises 16 residues. The V end was cut by 0 bases, the J end by 0 bases, with 6 bases between. Germline V lookup: CDR1 LGHNA, CDR2 YSLEER. The CDR3 bases are TGCGCCAGCAGCCAAGATTGGAGCTCTGGGGCCAACGTCCTGACTTTC. This codes for CASSQDWSSGANVLTF.

This clonotype was picked up a small number of times. The J gene is TRBJ2-2, the V gene TRBV27, with 7 bases lining up with TRBD2. V lost 1 base and J lost 3; bases outside the gene matches: 8. The CDR3 totals 17 residues. Germline V lookup: CDR1 MNHEY, CDR2 SMNVEV (reference sequence). CDR3 nucleotides: TGTGCCAGCAGTTTATTGGTGGGAGGGCCATACACCGGGGAGCTGTTTTTT. Its protein is CASSLLVGGPYTGELFF.

Notes on this clonotype: Its ends do not fully match the called genes, so a read error is possible. The chain employs TRBV7-8 and TRBJ2-3; tentative D call: TRBD1 (5 bases). Germline CDR1 reads SGHVS; CDR2 reads FQNEAQ. The CDR3 totals 17 residues. DNA of the CDR3: TGTGCCAGCAGATTAGTTTGGGTGGGGCGCAGCACAGATACGCAGTATTTT. Amino acids: CASRLVWVGRSTDTQYF.

V is TRBV5-1 and J is TRBJ1-2, with D tentatively TRBD1 (5 bases). The CDR3 extends over 15 amino acids. Germline V gene sequence: CDR1 SGHRS, CDR2 YFSETQ. The germline V and J ends were trimmed by 5 bases and 0 bases, with 14 bases remaining between them. The CDR3 nucleotides read TGCGCCAGCAGTTCCATCACAGGACCTAACTATGGCTACACCTTC. It codes for CASSSITGPNYGYTF.

This clonotype was seen only a few times. V and J are TRBV5-1 and TRBJ2-7, with D unclear. The CDR3 sequence is 13 residues long. Trimming took 0 bases from V and 4 from J, leaving 8 bases between them. The germline V gene encodes CDR1 SGHRS and CDR2 YFSETQ. The CDR3 nucleotides read TGCGCCAGCAGCTTGGAGCCAGTTTACGAGCAGTACTTC. This sequence encodes CASSLEPVYEQYF.

This clonotype has a handful of counts. The chain carries TRBV19 and TRBJ2-6; D could derive from TRBD1 or TRBD2 (5 bases each). The V end lost 6 bases, the J end lost 0 bases, and 21 bases lay between the germline ends. The CDR3 runs to 19 residues. Germline assignment: CDR1 LNHDA and CDR2 SQIVND (reference sequence). Here the CDR3 DNA reads TGTGCCAGTAGCCTACATGGGACCGACGCCCTCTCTGGGGCCAACGTCCTGACTTTC. Translated, it gives CASSLHGTDALSGANVLTF.

This clonotype has only a few counts. The rearrangement uses TRBV30 and TRBJ1-1; 7 nucleotides line up with TRBD1. This CDR3 contains 17 residues. Per the germline V gene, CDR1 is GTSNPN and CDR2 is SVGIG (reference sequence). Trimming at V came to 1 base and at J to 0 bases, leaving 11 bases not matched to a gene. CDR3 residues: CAWSEQGIVVVNTEAFF. The CDR3 coding sequence is TGTGCCTGGAGTGAACAGGGGATTGTGGTTGTGAACACTGAAGCTTTCTTT.

In its sample, this clonotype was seen many times. This rearrangement joins TRBV13 to TRBJ2-3; D is perhaps TRBD2 (5 bases). CDR1 is PRHDT and CDR2 is FYEKMQ in the germline V gene (reference sequence). The length of the CDR3 is 16 residues. V lost 5 bases and J 2 bases, leaving 17 bases between the germline ends. This chain's CDR3 is CASSLHSSKFTDTQYF. The CDR3 DNA follows: TGTGCCAGCAGCCTACATTCTAGCAAGTTCACAGATACGCAGTATTTT.

About this clonotype itself: This may come from a read error, since a much larger clone is one base off. The chain uses TRBV20-1 and TRBJ1-5; a possible D gene is TRBD1 (6 bases). V was shortened by 6 bases and J by 5 bases, with 26 bases between the two germline ends. The CDR3 spans 17 residues. Looked up from germline, CDR1 is DFQATT and CDR2 is SNEGSKA (reference sequence). CDR3 residues: CSAPLQGDNKLYQPQHF. Here the CDR3 DNA reads TGCAGTGCGCCCTTACAAGGGGACAATAAGCTTTATCAGCCCCAGCATTTT.

In its sample, this clonotype was seen many times. This chain links TRBV5-5 with TRBJ1-1; D gene unclear. The CDR3 loop spans 13 amino acids. The germline V and J ends were trimmed by 4 bases and 3 bases, with 10 bases remaining between them. CDR1 is SGHKS and CDR2 is YYEKEE in the germline V gene (reference sequence). The CDR3 spells CASSPPSDTEAFF. The CDR3 DNA follows: TGTGCCAGCAGCCCCCCCTCGGACACTGAAGCTTTCTTT.

V is TRBV4-1 and J is TRBJ1-1, with D unclear. Trimming removed 5 bases at V and 0 bases at J, with 16 bases between. Germline-derived CDR1 and CDR2 are MGHRA and YSYEKL. This CDR3 has 16 amino acids. As DNA, the CDR3 is TGCGCCAGCAGCGAGACGACGGACGGGATGAACACTGAAGCTTTCTTT. It yields the protein CASSETTDGMNTEAFF.

The DNA for the CDR3 is TGCGCCAGCAGCGCATGGACAGGGGGCGCTTCCTCCGGCTACACCTTC. Protein sequence: CASSAWTGGASSGYTF. The J gene is TRBJ1-2, the V gene TRBV4-3, with TRBD1 identical over 11 bases. CDR1 and CDR2 from the germline V gene are LGHNA and YSLEER. J lost 8 bases, V lost 5 bases, and 13 bases had no gene match. The CDR3 is made up of 16 amino acids.

This clonotype was seen ten or more times. The V call is TRBV7-2, the J call TRBJ2-7; TRBD2 is a possible D gene (5 bases). Germline V lookup: CDR1 SGHTA, CDR2 FQGNSA. Trimming removed 1 base from V and 2 bases from J, with 12 bases in between. This CDR3 spans 15 amino acids. CDR3 nucleotides: TGTGCCAGCAGCTTAGGTCCTGCGGGCACCTACGAGCAGTACTTC. Protein product: CASSLGPAGTYEQYF. Drawing the rest from reference TRBV7-2 and TRBJ2-7, the complete variable domain is GAGVSQSPSNKVTEKGKDVELRCDPISGHTALYWYRQSLGQGLEFLIYFQGNSAPDKSGLPSDRFSAERTGGSVSTLTIQRTQQEDSAVYLCASSLGPAGTYEQYFGPGTRLTVT.

About this clonotype itself: The CDR3 does not close with the conserved phenylalanine or tryptophan, likely indicating a read error. The rearrangement joins TRBV6-6 to TRBJ2-3, with TRBD2 matching 14 bases. CDR1 and CDR2 (germline): MNHNY, SVGAGI (reference sequence). Trimming cost V 3 bases and J 4 bases; bases outside gene matches: 21. This CDR3 has 22 residues. As DNA, the CDR3 is TGTGCCAGCAGTTATGGGGACAGGGGACACTCCCCGGGACTAGCGGGAGCAGATACGCAGTATCTT. Amino acid sequence: CASSYGDRGHSPGLAGADTQYL.

On this clonotype: This may stem from a read error, because a much larger clone lies one nucleotide away. The V gene is TRBV7-6, the J gene TRBJ1-1, with 8 bases identical to TRBD1. The CDR3 length is 14 residues. Germline V CDR1 and CDR2: SGHVS, FNYEAQ. In DNA form, the CDR3 reads TGTGGCAGCAGCTTAGCGCGCACAGGGGGAGAAGCTTTCTTT. Residues: CGSSLARTGGEAFF. Full variable domain (rest looked up from reference TRBV7-6 and TRBJ1-1): GAGVSQSPRYKVTKRGQDVALRCDPISGHVSLYWYRQALGQGPEFLTYFNYEAQQDKSGLPNDRFSAERPEGSISTLTIQRTEQRDSAMYRCGSSLARTGGEAFFGQGTRLTVV.

This chain links TRBV5-6 with TRBJ2-7; 7 bases match TRBD2. The V segment lost 3 bases and the J segment 3 bases; nucleotides outside the gene matches: 6. This CDR3 contains 14 residues. Germline assignment: CDR1 SGHDT and CDR2 YYEEEE. This CDR3 reads CASSSGLVIYEQYF. In nucleotides, the CDR3 is TGTGCCAGCAGCTCCGGACTAGTCATCTACGAGCAGTACTTC.

V usage is TRBV15 and J usage is TRBJ1-2, with 10 bases matching TRBD1. Per germline, CDR1 LNHNV and CDR2 YYDKDF (reference sequence). With 3 bases clipped from V and 2 bases from J, the junction kept 9 bases outside the gene matches. The CDR3 extends over 17 amino acids. CDR3 amino acids: CATSSPGQGTLNYGYTF. As DNA, the CDR3 is TGTGCCACCAGCAGTCCGGGACAGGGGACTTTGAACTATGGCTACACCTTC.

Only one count was recorded for this clonotype. A much larger clone sits a single nucleotide away, making a read error possible. This sequence joins TRBV20-1 and TRBJ2-7, with D unclear. With 5 bases removed from V and 2 bases from J, the gap between germline ends came to 10 bases. The CDR3 extends over 12 amino acids. Germline CDR1 reads DFQATT; CDR2 reads SNEGSKA (reference sequence). CDR3 residues: CSACDITYEQYF. CDR3 in DNA: TGCAGTGCTTGTGACATAACCTACGAGCAGTACTTC.

The chain combines TRBV24-1 with TRBJ2-1, with D hard to call. The germline V and J ends were trimmed by 8 bases and 0 bases, with 7 bases remaining between them. CDR1 is KGHDR and CDR2 is SFDVKD in the germline V gene. The CDR3 is 13 amino acids. CDR3 residues: CATNDNSYNEQFF. As DNA, the CDR3 is TGTGCCACCAACGATAACTCCTACAATGAGCAGTTCTTC.

The rearrangement uses TRBV2 and TRBJ1-1; D not certain. CDR1 and CDR2 from the germline V gene are SNHLY and FYNNEI. The CDR3 contains 14 residues. The germline V and J ends were trimmed by 2 bases and 1 base, with 8 bases remaining between them. Here the CDR3 DNA reads TGTGCCAGCAGTGAATACTGGAGGAACACTGAAGCTTTCTTT. Protein sequence: CASSEYWRNTEAFF.

This clonotype occurred a few times. This sequence joins TRBV9 and TRBJ2-4, with D possibly called TRBD1 or TRBD2 (5 bases each). Germline-derived CDR1 and CDR2 are SGDLS and YYNGEE. V was clipped by 4 bases and J by 8 bases, with 16 bases between them. The CDR3 is 14 amino acids. The CDR3 nucleotides read TGTGCCAGCAGCTCCCGGGACCCCGGAGACATTCAGTACTTC. Amino acids: CASSSRDPGDIQYF.

The chain combines TRBV13 with TRBJ2-5, with 10 positions matching TRBD2. The CDR3 has 17 residues. Trimming cost V 5 bases and J 2 bases; bases outside gene matches: 11. The germline gives CDR1 PRHDT, CDR2 FYEKMQ (reference sequence). CDR3 residues: CASSPWTSGEQQETQYF. The DNA of the CDR3 is TGTGCCAGCAGCCCTTGGACTAGCGGCGAGCAGCAAGAGACCCAGTACTTC. Based on the CDR3 plus reference TRBV13 and TRBJ2-5, the full variable domain is AAGVIQSPRHLIKEKRETATLKCYPIPRHDTVYWYQQGPGQDPQFLISFYEKMQSDKGSIPDRFSAQQFSDYHSELNMSSLELGDSALYFCASSPWTSGEQQETQYFGPGTRLLVL.

This clonotype was observed many times. The rearrangement joins TRBV19 to TRBJ2-3; possible D gene TRBD2, 6 bases. The V and J ends lost 4 bases and 2 bases respectively, with 16 bases between them. This CDR3 has 16 residues. Germline V gene lookup returns CDR1 LNHDA and CDR2 SQIVND (reference sequence). CDR3 coding DNA: TGTGCCAGTAGTACCTCCACCGGGAGCCTCACAGATACGCAGTATTTT. Its translation is CASSTSTGSLTDTQYF.